The clone carrying this TCR beta chain appeared many times. What it binds is unknown. These data are taken from a study of spatial heterogeneity in lung cancer. Overall study: Samples were obtained from 65 to 80 donors, all untreated early-stage non-small cell lung cancer patients. After resection, follow-up PBMC samples were sequenced when available, at a median of about 24 months later.

General study findings and limits: Ubiquitous expanded tumor TCRs showed up in blood more at resection than follow-up.

Individual TCR cDNA molecules each bore their own unique molecular identifier. From the 5' RACE reads, TCRdb called clonotypes with MiXCR, one entry per CDR3 protein. This table has about 30,000 distinct CDR3 sequences, around 5.9% appearing once. Time point here: blood at routine non-recurrence follow-up after resection. Unsorted whole RNA samples from tumor, nontumor lung or frozen PBMC were sequenced. The specimen comprised PBMCs, sampled at follow-up. The sequence derives from a male donor with early-stage non-small cell lung cancer.

Here the CDR3 DNA reads TGTGCCAGCAGCGGACAGGGGGCCTACGAGCAGTACTTC. Translating gives CASSGQGAYEQYF. V usage is TRBV9 and J usage is TRBJ2-7, with TRBD1 matching over 9 bases. The V and J ends lost 3 bases and 2 bases, in that order; junction bases with no gene match: 0. Germline-derived CDR1 and CDR2 are SGDLS and YYNGEE. CDR3 length equals 13 residues. Looking up the rest from reference TRBV9 and TRBJ2-7 gives the full variable domain: DSGVTQTPKHLITATGQRVTLRCSPRSGDLSVYWYQQSLDQGLQFLIQYYNGEERAKGNILERFSAQQFPDLHSELNLSSLELGDSALYFCASSGQGAYEQYFGPGTRLTVT.